This record looks at one TCR beta chain sequence and its context. Its specificity is not known. The same CDR3 also results from other DNA sequences found in this sample. The assay was immunoSEQ multiplex PCR, and TCRdb's table has in-frame clones only and misses some. The table shows 20,000 to 25,000 clones, with roughly three quarters occurring only once. The data were taken from a study of PD-1 blockade in classical Hodgkin lymphoma. Overall study context: The study gave patients nivolumab 3 mg/kg intravenously every 2 weeks. General study points: The origin of the repertoire differences remains undefined, with disease activity or prior therapy as possible causes. Newly diagnosed and completely responding patients shared comparable baseline diversity.

Relapse after autologous stem cell transplantation occurred in every patient, and brentuximab vedotin exposure varied. The receptor's source is a human donor with classical Hodgkin lymphoma. The specimen comprised peripheral blood mononuclear cells (PBMCs), sampled at baseline.

CDR3 in amino acids: CAWSRDRDSPLHF. CDR3 nucleotides: TGTGCCTGGAGTAGGGACAGGGATTCACCCCTCCACTTT. The chain links TRBV30 to TRBJ1-6; 9 bases are a match to TRBD1. Germline V gives CDR1 GTSNPN, CDR2 SVGIG (reference sequence). CDR3 length equals 13 residues. The V gene end was trimmed by 2 bases and the J gene end by 8 bases; junction bases not matched to a gene: 1.